This T cell receptor (beta chain) was identified during a study of blood T cell repertoires in COVID-19. Per the authors' pipeline: By means of reference gene primer amplification, nucleated cell counts were estimated. TCRdb keeps only in-frame clones here, not all; method: immunoSEQ multiplex PCR. V, J and clone size reflect that table, while D and trimming were determined from the DNA. The sample contains more than 45,000 clones, roughly nine tenths of which appear only once. The V end was cut by 7 bases, the J end by 2 bases, with 17 bases between. This CDR3 has 15 residues. Germline V gives CDR1 LNHDA, CDR2 SQIVND (reference sequence).

The V call is TRBV19, the J call TRBJ1-1, with D unclear. Sequencing was done on a sample of peripheral blood. The receptor's source is a man between 65 and 85 years old with acute or convalescent COVID-19. This chain's CDR3 is CASTSWERLNTEAFF. For the CDR3, the DNA is TGTGCCAGTACTTCTTGGGAGAGACTCAACACTGAAGCTTTCTTT.